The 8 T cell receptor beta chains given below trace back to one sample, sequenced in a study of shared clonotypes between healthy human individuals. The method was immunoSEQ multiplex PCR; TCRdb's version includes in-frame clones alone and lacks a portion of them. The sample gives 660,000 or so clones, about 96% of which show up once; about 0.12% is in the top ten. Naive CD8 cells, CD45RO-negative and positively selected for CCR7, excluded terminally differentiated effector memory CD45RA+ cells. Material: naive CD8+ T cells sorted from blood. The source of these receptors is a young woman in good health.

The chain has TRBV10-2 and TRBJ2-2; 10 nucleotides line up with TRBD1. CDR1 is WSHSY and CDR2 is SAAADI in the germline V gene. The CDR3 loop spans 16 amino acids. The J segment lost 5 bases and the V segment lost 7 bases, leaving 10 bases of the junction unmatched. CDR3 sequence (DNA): TGCGCCAGCACTAACACCGGGACAGGGGTAACCGGGGAGCTGTTTTTT. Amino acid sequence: CASTNTGTGVTGELFF.

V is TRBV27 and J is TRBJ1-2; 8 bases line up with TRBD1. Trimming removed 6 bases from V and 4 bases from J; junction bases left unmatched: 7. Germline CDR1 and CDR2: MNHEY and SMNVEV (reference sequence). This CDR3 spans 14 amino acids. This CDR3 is CASRVTGGSYGYTF. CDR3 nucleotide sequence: TGTGCCAGCAGAGTAACAGGGGGGTCCTATGGCTACACCTTC.

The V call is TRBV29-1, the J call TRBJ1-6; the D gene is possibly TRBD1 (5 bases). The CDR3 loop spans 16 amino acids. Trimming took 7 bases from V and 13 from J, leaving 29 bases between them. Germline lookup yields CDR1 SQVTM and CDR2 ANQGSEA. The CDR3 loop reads CSGGRNRNRVGRPLHF. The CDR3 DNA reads TGCAGCGGGGGGAGGAACAGGAATAGGGTAGGTAGGCCCCTCCACTTT.

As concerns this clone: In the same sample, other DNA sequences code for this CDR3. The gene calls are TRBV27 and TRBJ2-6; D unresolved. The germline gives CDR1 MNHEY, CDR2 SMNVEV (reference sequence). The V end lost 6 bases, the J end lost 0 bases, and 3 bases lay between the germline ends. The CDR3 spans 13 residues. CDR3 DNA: TGTGCCAGCAGCTACTCTGGGGCCAACGTCCTGACTTTC. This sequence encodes CASSYSGANVLTF.

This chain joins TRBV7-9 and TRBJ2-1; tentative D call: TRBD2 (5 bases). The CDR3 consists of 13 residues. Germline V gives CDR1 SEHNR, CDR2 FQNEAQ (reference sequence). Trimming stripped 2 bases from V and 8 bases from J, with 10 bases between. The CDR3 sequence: CASSLFVGDEQFF. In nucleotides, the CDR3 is TGTGCCAGCAGCTTATTCGTCGGGGATGAGCAGTTCTTC.

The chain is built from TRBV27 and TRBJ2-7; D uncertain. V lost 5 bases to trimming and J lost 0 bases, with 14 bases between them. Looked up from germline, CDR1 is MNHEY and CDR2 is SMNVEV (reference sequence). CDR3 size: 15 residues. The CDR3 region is CASSGIGGYSYEQYF. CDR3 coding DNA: TGTGCCAGCAGTGGTATAGGTGGATACTCCTACGAGCAGTACTTC.

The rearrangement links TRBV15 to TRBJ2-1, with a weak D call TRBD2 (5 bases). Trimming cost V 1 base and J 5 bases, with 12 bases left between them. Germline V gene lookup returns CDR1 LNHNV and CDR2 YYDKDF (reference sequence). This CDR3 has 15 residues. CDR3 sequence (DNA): TGTGCCACCAGCAGAGTGGGAGTCAAAAACAATGAGCAGTTCTTC. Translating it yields CATSRVGVKNNEQFF.

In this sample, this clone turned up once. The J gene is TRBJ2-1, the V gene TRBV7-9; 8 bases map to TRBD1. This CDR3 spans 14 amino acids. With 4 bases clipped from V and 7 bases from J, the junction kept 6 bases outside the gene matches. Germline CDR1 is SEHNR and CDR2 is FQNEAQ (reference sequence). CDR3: CASSYLDRGNEQFF. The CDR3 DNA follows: TGTGCCAGCAGCTACCTAGACAGGGGAAATGAGCAGTTCTTC.